These 19 T cell receptor beta chains came from one sample sequenced in a study of blood T cell repertoires in COVID-19. Method: immunoSEQ multiplex PCR; TCRdb's copy keeps in-frame clones and lacks some. The sample yields 100,000 to 150,000 clones, 81% seen once. The sequenced sample was peripheral blood. These receptors came from a man aged 25 to 45 with COVID-19, enrolled during active disease.

The chain combines TRBV7-2 with TRBJ2-1, with D tentatively TRBD2 (5 bases). V lost 1 base to trimming and J lost 8 bases, with 12 bases between them. CDR1 SGHTA and CDR2 FQGNSA come from the germline V gene. The CDR3 covers 14 residues. The CDR3 nucleotides are TGTGCCAGCAGCTTAGAGTATAGCGCTGATGAGCAGTTCTTC. It codes for CASSLEYSADEQFF.

CDR3 DNA sequence: TGTGCCAGCTCACACCTCGAGGAATTCTCCTACAATGAGCAGTTCTTC. Its translation is CASSHLEEFSYNEQFF. This sequence joins TRBV18 and TRBJ2-1; D remains ambiguous. Trimming pared 4 bases from V and 0 bases from J, leaving 13 bases between. This CDR3 contains 16 residues. Germline CDR1 reads KGHSH; CDR2 reads LQKENI.

The rearrangement joins TRBV10-2 to TRBJ1-2, with D possibly matching TRBD1 (5 bases). This CDR3 region has 14 residues. CDR1 WSHSY and CDR2 SAAADI come from the germline V gene. Trimming cost V 8 bases and J 8 bases, with 21 bases left between them. The chain's CDR3 is CASQPRQSREGYTF. The CDR3 DNA reads TGCGCCAGCCAGCCAAGACAGTCTCGGGAGGGCTACACCTTC.

J is TRBJ2-7 and V is TRBV3-1 (or the pseudogene TRBV3-2); D unresolved. This CDR3 spans 11 amino acids. The V end lost 2 bases, the J end lost 5 bases, and 4 bases lay between the germline ends. Germline V CDR1 and CDR2: LGHDT, YNNKEL (reference sequence). CDR3 residues: CASSQSHEQYF. DNA for the CDR3: TGTGCCAGCAGCCAAAGCCACGAGCAGTACTTC.

This sequence joins TRBV6-6 and TRBJ2-1; 10 nucleotides match TRBD2. V lost 7 bases, J lost 5 bases, and 11 bases stayed unmatched. The CDR3 contains 16 residues. Germline CDR1 is MNHNY and CDR2 is SVGAGI (reference sequence). CDR3 in DNA: TGTGCCAGCATTACTAGCGGGGTTAACCAGGACAATGAGCAGTTCTTC. Amino acids: CASITSGVNQDNEQFF.

The rearrangement links TRBV11-3 to TRBJ1-3; 9 bases agree with TRBD1. V shed 2 bases and J 4 bases; nucleotides not matched to a gene: 6. Germline loops: CDR1 SGHNT, CDR2 YENEEA. The CDR3 has 16 residues. Written as DNA, the CDR3 is TGTGCCAGCAGCTTAAACAGGGGGCGAGGAGGAAACACCATATATTTT. Translated: CASSLNRGRGGNTIYF.

The chain is built from TRBV30 and TRBJ2-7; a weak D match, TRBD2 (6 bases). This CDR3 has 14 amino acids. V lost 1 base and J lost 6, with 16 bases in between. CDR1 GTSNPN and CDR2 SVGIG come from the germline V gene (reference sequence). The CDR3 protein is CAWSGSGLRGEQYF. The CDR3 DNA is TGTGCCTGGAGTGGATCGGGACTGCGCGGCGAGCAGTACTTC. Looking up the rest from reference TRBV30 and TRBJ2-7 gives the full variable domain: SQTIHQWPATLVQPVGSPLSLECTVEGTSNPNLYWYRQAAGRGLQLLFYSVGIGQISSEVPQNLSASRPQDRQFILSSKKLLLSDSGFYLCAWSGSGLRGEQYFGPGTRLTVT.

The chain is built from TRBV6-5 and TRBJ2-5, with TRBD1 matching over 8 bases. Trimming cost V 6 bases and J 7 bases; bases outside gene matches: 13. This CDR3 region has 15 residues. Germline V gene sequence: CDR1 MNHEY, CDR2 SVGAGI. The DNA of the CDR3 is TGTGCCAGCAGGCCGGACAGGGTGGGGGTGGTGACCCAGTACTTC. It specifies CASRPDRVGVVTQYF.

The V gene is TRBV27, the J gene TRBJ1-1, with D possibly TRBD1 on 5 matching bases. Trimming left V 4 bases short and J 0 bases short, with 12 bases between. Per the germline V gene, CDR1 is MNHEY and CDR2 is SMNVEV (reference sequence). CDR3 length equals 15 residues. This CDR3 is CASSSRTSMNTEAFF. CDR3 nucleotide sequence: TGTGCCAGCAGTTCTCGGACATCTATGAACACTGAAGCTTTCTTT.

This chain connects TRBV28 to TRBJ2-5; the match to TRBD2 covers 12 bases. The germline V gene has CDR1 MDHEN and CDR2 SYDVKM. The V gene end was trimmed by 4 bases and the J gene end by 6 bases; junction bases not matched to a gene: 9. The CDR3 extends over 16 amino acids. This CDR3 reads CASSSPTSGGQKTQYF. The CDR3 DNA follows: TGTGCCAGCAGTTCCCCGACTAGCGGGGGTCAGAAGACCCAGTACTTC.

The chain uses TRBV2 and TRBJ1-5; perhaps TRBD1 as D (5 bases). There are 14 residues in the CDR3. The germline gives CDR1 SNHLY, CDR2 FYNNEI. Trimming stripped 7 bases from V and 0 bases from J, with 10 bases between. DNA of the CDR3: TGTGCCAGCAACGTCGGGGGTAGCAATCAGCCCCAGCATTTT. The encoded protein is CASNVGGSNQPQHF.

V usage is TRBV30 and J usage is TRBJ1-5; D is unresolved. V lost 2 bases and J 0 bases, leaving 14 bases between the germline ends. CDR1 and CDR2 from the germline V gene are GTSNPN and SVGIG (reference sequence). The CDR3 totals 16 residues. CDR3 coding DNA: TGTGCCTGGAGTAGGGAGGGTCTCTATAGCAATCAGCCCCAGCATTTT. Its protein product is CAWSREGLYSNQPQHF.

This clone occurred once. V is TRBV24-1 and J is TRBJ2-1, with 8 bases fitting TRBD1. Losses at the gene ends were 3 bases for V and 1 base for J; bases not matched to a gene: 7. Germline assignment: CDR1 KGHDR and CDR2 SFDVKD. This CDR3 is 17 amino acids long. The CDR3 reads CATSDITGGRSYNEQFF. The DNA for the CDR3 is TGTGCCACCAGTGATATCACAGGGGGAAGGTCCTACAATGAGCAGTTCTTC.

V gene TRBV30 combines with J gene TRBJ2-5; 10 nucleotides agree with TRBD2. From germline, CDR1 is GTSNPN and CDR2 SVGIG (reference sequence). With V trimmed by 8 bases and J by 3 bases, 12 bases remained unmatched. This CDR3 is 15 amino acids long. The CDR3 loop is CAGSSGGAAKETQYF. The CDR3 DNA is TGTGCCGGGTCTAGCGGGGGTGCCGCCAAAGAGACCCAGTACTTC.

The chain is built from TRBV6-1 and TRBJ1-6; D ambiguous. Trimming stripped 3 bases from V and 6 bases from J, with 15 bases between. Per the germline V gene, CDR1 is MNHNS and CDR2 is SASEGT. The CDR3 sequence is 16 residues long. CDR3 sequence reads: CASSEEGVWGNSPLHF. The CDR3 DNA sequence: TGTGCCAGCAGTGAGGAGGGAGTTTGGGGTAATTCACCCCTCCACTTT.

This clone was observed once. The chain carries TRBV28 and TRBJ2-7; 8 positions agree with TRBD2. The CDR3 extends over 15 amino acids. Germline CDR1 and CDR2: MDHEN and SYDVKM. The V segment lost 5 bases and the J segment 2 bases; nucleotides outside the gene matches: 8. In DNA, the CDR3 is TGTGCCAGCAGTGATCCCCCGGGAGGGACCTACGAGCAGTACTTC. Translating it yields CASSDPPGGTYEQYF. The full variable domain, rest sourced from reference TRBV28 and TRBJ2-7, is DVKVTQSSRYLVKRTGEKVFLECVQDMDHENMFWYRQDPGLGLRLIYFSYDVKMKEKGDIPEGYSVSREKKERFSLILESASTNQTSMYLCASSDPPGGTYEQYFGPGTRLTVT.

The gene calls are TRBV10-3 and TRBJ1-3, with D perhaps matching TRBD1 (5 bases). V dropped 6 bases and J dropped 2 bases, with 17 bases sitting between them. The CDR3 extends over 16 amino acids. Germline V CDR1 and CDR2: ENHRY, SYGVKD. CDR3 loop: CAIRGSRDSPGNTIYF. The CDR3 DNA reads as TGTGCCATCAGGGGTAGCCGGGACTCACCTGGAAACACCATATATTTT.

In nucleotides, the CDR3 is TGTGCCAGCGCCGGAGTAGGAGGATCCTACAATGAGCAGTTCTTC. It translates to CASAGVGGSYNEQFF. This chain links TRBV27 with TRBJ2-1; tentatively, D is TRBD2 (5 bases). Germline V gene lookup returns CDR1 MNHEY and CDR2 SMNVEV (reference sequence). CDR3 length: 15 amino acids. Between the trimmed V and J ends, which lost 8 bases and 1 base, there was a span of 15 bases.

This rearrangement joins TRBV6-6 to TRBJ2-1; possibly TRBD2 for D (6 bases). V was cut by 2 bases and J by 1 base, with 9 bases left in between. CDR3 length equals 15 residues. Germline values: CDR1 MNHNY, CDR2 SVGAGI (reference sequence). The CDR3 nucleotides are TGTGCCAGCAGTTACGAGGCGGGGTCCTACAATGAGCAGTTCTTC. It specifies CASSYEAGSYNEQFF.